These 5 T cell receptor beta chains share one sample of origin, sequenced in a study of cytomegalovirus exposure and HLA in healthy donors. The PCR used 60 Vbeta and 13 Jbeta primers. This table comes from immunoSEQ multiplex PCR, and its TCRdb copy is limited to in-frame clones, with some not included. The sample consists of about 240,000 clones, about 81% of them appearing once. Sequences were obtained from PBMCs. Source of these receptors: a woman aged 55-69 years in good health and CMV-seropositive.

This clone was detected only a few times. The chain recombines TRBV6-6 with TRBJ1-3, with TRBD1 matching over 10 bases. With V trimmed by 11 bases and J by 0 bases, 4 bases remained unmatched. This CDR3 spans 14 amino acids. CDR1 is MNHNY and CDR2 is SVGAGI in the germline V gene (reference sequence). CDR3 in DNA: TGTGCCTCAAGGACAGGGGGCTCTGGAAACACCATATATTTT. Amino acid sequence: CASRTGGSGNTIYF.

V usage is TRBV7-9 and J usage is TRBJ2-7; TRBD2 matches 8 bases. The CDR3 covers 16 residues. Germline CDR1 SEHNR, CDR2 FQNEAQ (reference sequence). V trimming: 1 base; J trimming: 0 bases; junction bases outside the gene matches: 5. In nucleotides, the CDR3 is TGTGCCAGCAGCTTAGGAGGCGGGAGGAACTCCTACGAGCAGTACTTC. Encoded protein: CASSLGGGRNSYEQYF.

CDR3 nucleotides: TGTGCCAGCACCAAAGAGGGGTCGGGACAGGGGGTCCTAAGGCCAACTAACTATGGCTACACCTTC. Protein product: CASTKEGSGQGVLRPTNYGYTF. The chain joins TRBV6-8 to TRBJ1-2; 11 nucleotides line up with TRBD1. CDR1 is MNHGY and CDR2 is SAAAGT in the germline V gene. Unmatched junction bases numbered 25, after V lost 7 bases and J lost 0 bases. This CDR3 spans 22 amino acids.

The V and J genes are TRBV5-1 and TRBJ2-3, with 9 bases fitting TRBD1. The V gene's germline CDR1 is SGHRS and CDR2 YFSETQ. J was trimmed by 6 bases and V by 4 bases; bases with no gene match: 6. The CDR3 has 14 amino acids. The CDR3 sequence is CASSNDRGDDTQYF. The CDR3 bases are TGCGCCAGCAGCAACGACAGGGGGGACGATACGCAGTATTTT.

The V and J genes are TRBV5-6 and TRBJ2-6, with TRBD1 identical over 7 bases. V gave up 8 bases and J gave up 2 bases; unmatched junction bases: 16. The CDR3 totals 18 residues. Germline CDR1 reads SGHDT; CDR2 reads YYEEEE. The CDR3: CARGLDREGGTGANVLTF. DNA for the CDR3: TGTGCCAGGGGCCTCGACAGGGAAGGTGGTACTGGGGCCAACGTCCTGACTTTC.